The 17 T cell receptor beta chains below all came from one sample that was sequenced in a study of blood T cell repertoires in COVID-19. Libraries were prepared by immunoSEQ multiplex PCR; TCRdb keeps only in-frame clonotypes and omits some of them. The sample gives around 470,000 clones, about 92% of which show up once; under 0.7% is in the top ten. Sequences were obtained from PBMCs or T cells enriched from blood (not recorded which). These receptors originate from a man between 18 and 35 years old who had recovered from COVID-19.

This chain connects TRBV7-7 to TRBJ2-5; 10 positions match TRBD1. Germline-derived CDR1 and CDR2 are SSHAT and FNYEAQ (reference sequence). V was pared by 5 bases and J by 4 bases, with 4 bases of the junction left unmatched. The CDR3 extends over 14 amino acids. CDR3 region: CASSRQGARETQYF. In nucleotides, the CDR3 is TGTGCCAGCAGCCGACAGGGGGCCCGAGAGACCCAGTACTTC.

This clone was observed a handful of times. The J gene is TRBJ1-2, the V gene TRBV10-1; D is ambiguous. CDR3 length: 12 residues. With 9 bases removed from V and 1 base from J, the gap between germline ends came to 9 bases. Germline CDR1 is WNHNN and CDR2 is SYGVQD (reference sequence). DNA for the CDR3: TGCGCCAGTGGCCACATTAACTATGGCTACACCTTC. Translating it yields CASGHINYGYTF.

DNA for the CDR3: TGTGCCAGCAAATTAGCGGGAGCCCCCGTAGGCGATGAGCAGTTCTTC. Encoded protein: CASKLAGAPVGDEQFF. The chain is built from TRBV28 and TRBJ2-1; 9 bases fit TRBD2. The CDR3 totals 16 residues. Germline-derived CDR1 and CDR2 are MDHEN and SYDVKM. The trim removed 7 bases at V and 8 bases at J, leaving 15 bases unmatched.

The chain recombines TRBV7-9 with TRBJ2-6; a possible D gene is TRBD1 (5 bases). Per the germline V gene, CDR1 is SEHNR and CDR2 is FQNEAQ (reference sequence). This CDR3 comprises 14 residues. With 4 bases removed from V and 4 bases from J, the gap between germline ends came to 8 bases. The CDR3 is CASSSGSGANVLTF. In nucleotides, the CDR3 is TGTGCCAGCAGCTCAGGGTCAGGGGCCAACGTCCTGACTTTC.

CDR3 sequence reads: CASSETYGGGPMHF. The CDR3 DNA follows: TGTGCCAGCAGTGAAACATATGGCGGCGGCCCTATGCATTTT. V usage is TRBV6-1 and J usage is TRBJ1-5, with D hard to call. Trimming shortened V by 2 bases and J by 15 bases, and 20 bases separated the two germline ends. Germline V gives CDR1 MNHNS, CDR2 SASEGT. The CDR3 sequence is 14 residues long.

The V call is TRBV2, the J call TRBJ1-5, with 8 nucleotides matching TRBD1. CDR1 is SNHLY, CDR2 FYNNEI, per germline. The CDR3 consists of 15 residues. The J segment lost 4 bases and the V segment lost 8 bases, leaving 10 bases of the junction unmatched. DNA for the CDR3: TGTGCCAGCCCTGAAGGACAGGGCCCAAATCAGCCCCAGCATTTT. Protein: CASPEGQGPNQPQHF. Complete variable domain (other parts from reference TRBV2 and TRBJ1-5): EPEVTQTPSHQVTQMGQEVILRCVPISNHLYFYWYRQILGQKVEFLVSFYNNEISEKSEIFDDQFSVERPDGSNFTLKIRSTKLEDSAMYFCASPEGQGPNQPQHFGDGTRLSIL.

Here the CDR3 DNA reads TGTGCCAGCAGTTCTCCGGAGCGGGAGCCGACTACGCAGTATTTT. It translates to CASSSPEREPTTQYF. The V gene is TRBV28, the J gene TRBJ2-3, with TRBD2 matching over 8 bases. J gave up 8 bases and V 4 bases, and 11 bases lay outside the gene matches. Germline CDR1 and CDR2: MDHEN and SYDVKM. The CDR3 runs to 15 residues.

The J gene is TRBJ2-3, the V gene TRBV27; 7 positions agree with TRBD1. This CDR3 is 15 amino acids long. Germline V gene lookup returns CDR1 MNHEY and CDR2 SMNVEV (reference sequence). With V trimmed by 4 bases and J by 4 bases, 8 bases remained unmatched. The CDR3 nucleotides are TGTGCCAGCAGTTCCCGCGACAGGGTTGCAGATACGCAGTATTTT. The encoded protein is CASSSRDRVADTQYF.

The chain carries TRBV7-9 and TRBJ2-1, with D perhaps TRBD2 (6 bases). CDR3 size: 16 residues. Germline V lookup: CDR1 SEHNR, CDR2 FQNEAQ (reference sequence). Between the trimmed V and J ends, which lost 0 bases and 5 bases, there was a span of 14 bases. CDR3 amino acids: CASSLAPSGGHNEQFF. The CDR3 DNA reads TGTGCCAGCAGCTTAGCGCCGAGCGGAGGGCACAATGAGCAGTTCTTC.

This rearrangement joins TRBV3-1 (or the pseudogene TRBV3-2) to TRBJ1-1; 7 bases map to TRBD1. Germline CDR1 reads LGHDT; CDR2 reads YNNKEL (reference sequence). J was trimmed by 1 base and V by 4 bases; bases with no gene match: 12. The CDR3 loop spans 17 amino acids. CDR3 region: CASSRPPSGTANTEAFF. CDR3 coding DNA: TGTGCCAGCAGCCGCCCCCCGTCGGGGACAGCGAACACTGAAGCTTTCTTT.

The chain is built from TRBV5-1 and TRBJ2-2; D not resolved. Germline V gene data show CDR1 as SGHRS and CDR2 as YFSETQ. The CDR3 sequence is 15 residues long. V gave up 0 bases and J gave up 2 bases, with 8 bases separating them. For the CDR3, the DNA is TGCGCCAGCAGCTTGGGGCGACAAAACACCGGGGAGCTGTTTTTT. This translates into CASSLGRQNTGELFF.

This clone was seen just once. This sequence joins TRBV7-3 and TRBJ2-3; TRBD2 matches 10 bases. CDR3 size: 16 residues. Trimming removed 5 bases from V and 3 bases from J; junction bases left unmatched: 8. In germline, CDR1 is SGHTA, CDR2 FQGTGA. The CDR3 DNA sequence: TGTGCCAGCAGCCAGCTAGCGGGAGATGGGACAGATACGCAGTATTTT. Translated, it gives CASSQLAGDGTDTQYF.

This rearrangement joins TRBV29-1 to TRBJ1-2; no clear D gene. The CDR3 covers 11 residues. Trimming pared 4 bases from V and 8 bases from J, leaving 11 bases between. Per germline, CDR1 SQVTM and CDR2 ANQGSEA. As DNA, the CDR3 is TGCAGCGTTGGAAAAGACGGGGGCTACACCTTC. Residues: CSVGKDGGYTF.

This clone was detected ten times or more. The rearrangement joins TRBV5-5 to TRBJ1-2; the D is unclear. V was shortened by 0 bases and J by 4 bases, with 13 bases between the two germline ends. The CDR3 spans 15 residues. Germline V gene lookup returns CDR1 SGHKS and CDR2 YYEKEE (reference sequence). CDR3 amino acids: CASSLAWLSGYGYTF. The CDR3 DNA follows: TGTGCCAGCAGCTTGGCCTGGCTCAGCGGCTATGGCTACACCTTC.

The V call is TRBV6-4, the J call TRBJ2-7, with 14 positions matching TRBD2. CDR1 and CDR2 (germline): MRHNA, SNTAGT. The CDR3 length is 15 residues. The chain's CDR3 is CASRQTSGRARPSPV. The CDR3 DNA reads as TGTGCCAGCAGGCAGACTAGCGGGAGGGCCCGCCCAAGCCCCGTC.

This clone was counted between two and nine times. CDR3 DNA sequence: TGTGCAAGTCGCCCCCAAGGGGTCAGGGGGACGAATCAGCCCCAGCATTTT. Its translation: CASRPQGVRGTNQPQHF. V gene TRBV12-2 combines with J gene TRBJ1-5; the table's D call TRBD1 went unverified against the DNA. TRBV12-2 is termed a pseudogene. The CDR3 totals 17 residues.

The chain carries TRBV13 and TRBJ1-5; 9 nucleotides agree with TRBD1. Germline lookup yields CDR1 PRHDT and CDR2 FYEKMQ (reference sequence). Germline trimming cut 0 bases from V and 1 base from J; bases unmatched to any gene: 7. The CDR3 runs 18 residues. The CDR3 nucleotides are TGTGCCAGCAGCTTAGGTGAGGACAGGGGAAGGAGCAATCAGCCCCAGCATTTT. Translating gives CASSLGEDRGRSNQPQHF.